This T cell receptor beta chain appears in the sequencing data of a study of blood T cell repertoires in COVID-19. Assay: immunoSEQ multiplex PCR; the TCRdb copy retains only in-frame clones and omits some. Here the sample spans approximately 160,000 clones, about three quarters being singletons. This CDR3 is built from 15 residues. Germline V gene sequence: CDR1 LNHDA, CDR2 SQIVND (reference sequence). V was shortened by 1 base and J by 0 bases, with 7 bases between the two germline ends. This clone was seen ten or more times. The chain couples TRBV19 to TRBJ2-1; the D is unclear. The sequencing sample was made of peripheral blood. This receptor was obtained from a man between 60 and 75 years old with acute or convalescent COVID-19. CDR3 protein: CASSIGPSSYNEQFF. The CDR3 nucleotides read TGTGCCAGTAGTATAGGGCCTAGCTCCTACAATGAGCAGTTCTTC.